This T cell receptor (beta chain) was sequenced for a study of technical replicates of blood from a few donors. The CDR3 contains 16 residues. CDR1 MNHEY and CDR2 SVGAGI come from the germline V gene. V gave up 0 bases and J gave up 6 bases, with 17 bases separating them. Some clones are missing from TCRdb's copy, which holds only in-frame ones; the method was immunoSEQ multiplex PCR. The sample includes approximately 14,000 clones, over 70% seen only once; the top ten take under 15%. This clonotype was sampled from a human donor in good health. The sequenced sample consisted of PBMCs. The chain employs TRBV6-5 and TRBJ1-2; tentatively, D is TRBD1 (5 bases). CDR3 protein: CASSYSTASGSHGYTF. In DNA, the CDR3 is TGTGCCAGCAGTTACTCGACGGCCTCAGGGTCCCATGGCTACACCTTC.